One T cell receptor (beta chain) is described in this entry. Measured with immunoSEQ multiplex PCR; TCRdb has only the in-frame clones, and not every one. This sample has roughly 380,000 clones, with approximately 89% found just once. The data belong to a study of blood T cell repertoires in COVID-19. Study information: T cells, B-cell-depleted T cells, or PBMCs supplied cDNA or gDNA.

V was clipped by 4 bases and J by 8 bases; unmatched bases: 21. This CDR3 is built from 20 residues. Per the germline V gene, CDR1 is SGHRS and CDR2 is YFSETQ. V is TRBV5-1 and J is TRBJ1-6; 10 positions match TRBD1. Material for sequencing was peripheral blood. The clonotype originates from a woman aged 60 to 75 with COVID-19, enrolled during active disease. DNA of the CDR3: TGCGCCAGCAGCCGGAGGTCCGGGACAGGGGCATTGGGAATCTATTCACCCCTCCACTTT. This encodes CASSRRSGTGALGIYSPLHF.